The rows below give T cell receptor beta chains drawn from one sample of a study of T-cell memory formation after mild COVID-19. TCRdb fed the 5' RACE reads into MiXCR, producing one record per CDR3 protein. Among about 540,000 distinct CDR3 sequences, about 20% were seen once, and the ten largest hold around 12%. The sequenced sample was PBMCs or a T cell subset sorted from them (not recorded which). The receptor source for this set is an adult woman who had mild COVID-19 (a few samples of this study predate the infection). Cell type and time point are not known. CDR3s include the opening cysteine and the closing phenylalanine or tryptophan. The order of the fields is D gene, J gene, clone size, V gene, CDR3 protein, CDR3 DNA. The D gene is left open where the match is weak. Not all rows give a size; the values are once, few, many and, for expanded clones, a class.

D: NA
J: TRBJ1-2
size: NA
V: TRBV12-3/TRBV12-4
CDR3: CASSLQDRDGYTF
DNA: TGTGCCAGCAGTTTACAGGACAGAGATGGCTACACCTTC

D: NA
J: TRBJ2-3
size: many
V: TRBV6-1
CDR3: CASSVPGTDTQYF
DNA: TGTGCCAGCAGTGTCCCGGGCACAGATACGCAGTATTTT

D: TRBD1
J: TRBJ2-2
size: few
V: TRBV12-3/TRBV12-4
CDR3: CASSLGGQGGTGELFF
DNA: TGTGCCAGCAGTTTAGGGGGACAGGGGGGCACCGGGGAGCTGTTTTTT

D: NA
J: TRBJ1-1
size: many
V: TRBV12-3/TRBV12-4
CDR3: CASSLQEVHTEAFF
DNA: TGTGCCAGCAGTTTACAGGAAGTTCACACTGAAGCTTTCTTT

D: NA
J: TRBJ2-7
size: few
V: TRBV7-8
CDR3: CASSSARRPLGYEQYF
DNA: TGTGCCAGCAGCAGCGCTCGTCGCCCTTTGGGCTACGAGCAGTACTTC

D: NA
J: TRBJ2-5
size: medium-sized
V: TRBV7-9
CDR3: CASSSRGPETQYF
DNA: TGTGCCAGCAGCTCCAGGGGCCCAGAGACCCAGTACTTC

D: TRBD1
J: TRBJ2-1
size: few
V: TRBV12-3/TRBV12-4
CDR3: CASSLRGQGKDEQFF
DNA: TGTGCCAGCAGTTTAAGGGGGCAGGGCAAGGATGAGCAGTTCTTC

D: NA
J: TRBJ2-5
size: NA
V: TRBV7-2
CDR3: CASSLDMRKTQYF
DNA: TGTGCCAGCAGCTTAGACATGAGGAAGACCCAGTACTTC

D: TRBD1
J: TRBJ2-1
size: NA
V: TRBV4-2
CDR3: CASSEGTVHKQFF
DNA: TGTGCCAGCAGCGAGGGGACAGTTCATAAGCAGTTCTTC

D: NA
J: TRBJ2-2
size: few
V: TRBV9
CDR3: CASSVSSGRHTGELFF
DNA: TGTGCCAGCAGCGTAAGTTCAGGCAGACACACCGGGGAGCTGTTTTTT

D: TRBD2
J: TRBJ2-1
size: NA
V: TRBV19
CDR3: CASSIPLIAGGPYNEQFF
DNA: TGTGCCAGTAGTATCCCACTAATAGCGGGAGGGCCATATAATGAGCAGTTCTTC

D: NA
J: TRBJ1-1
size: NA
V: TRBV7-9
CDR3: CASSSSDKNTEAFF
DNA: TGTGCCAGCAGCTCAAGCGACAAGAACACTGAAGCTTTCTTT

D: TRBD1
J: TRBJ1-1
size: many
V: TRBV7-9
CDR3: CASSSLTGAGAEAFF
DNA: TGTGCCAGCAGCTCTCTGACAGGGGCGGGGGCTGAAGCTTTCTTT

D: NA
J: TRBJ2-4
size: NA
V: TRBV15
CDR3: CATSRDLVNIAKNIQYF
DNA: TGTGCCACCAGCAGAGATTTAGTTAACATAGCCAAAAACATTCAGTACTTC

D: NA
J: TRBJ2-1
size: NA
V: TRBV30
CDR3: CAWSVGRNEQFF
DNA: TGTGCCTGGAGTGTGGGCCGGAATGAGCAGTTCTTC

D: TRBD2
J: TRBJ2-1
size: NA
V: TRBV5-1
CDR3: CASSYIPGLAGVPSSYNEQFF
DNA: TGCGCCAGCAGCTATATTCCTGGGCTAGCGGGGGTCCCTAGCTCCTACAATGAGCAGTTCTTC

D: TRBD2
J: TRBJ2-3
size: NA
V: TRBV24-1
CDR3: CATSDPGTKTTDTQYF
DNA: TGTGCCACCAGTGACCCAGGGACTAAGACCACAGATACGCAGTATTTT

D: TRBD1
J: TRBJ2-7
size: NA
V: TRBV27
CDR3: CASSLSGTARYEQYF
DNA: TGTGCCAGCAGTTTGAGTGGGACAGCACGCTACGAGCAGTACTTC

D: TRBD1
J: TRBJ1-4
size: few
V: TRBV18
CDR3: CASNRDRGDHEKLFF
DNA: TGTGCCAGCAACCGGGACAGGGGGGATCATGAAAAACTGTTTTTT

D: NA
J: TRBJ1-2
size: NA
V: TRBV3-1
CDR3: CASSQEWVPYGYTF
DNA: TGTGCCAGCAGCCAAGAGTGGGTCCCTTACGGCTACACCTTC

D: NA
J: TRBJ1-2
size: NA
V: TRBV12-3/TRBV12-4
CDR3: CASSQNRDLGGYTF
DNA: TGTGCCAGCAGTCAGAACAGGGACCTGGGAGGCTACACCTTC

D: TRBD2
J: TRBJ2-3
size: NA
V: TRBV24-1
CDR3: CATSDPSGSVTDTQYF
DNA: TGTGCCACCAGTGACCCTAGCGGGAGCGTCACAGATACGCAGTATTTT

D: NA
J: TRBJ2-1
size: NA
V: TRBV24-1
CDR3: CATSVIEQFF
DNA: TGTGCCACCAGTGTTATTGAGCAGTTCTTC

D: NA
J: TRBJ1-5
size: few
V: TRBV6-6
CDR3: CASSYSIWGGQPQHF
DNA: TGTGCCAGCAGTTACTCGATATGGGGCGGGCAGCCCCAGCATTTT

D: NA
J: TRBJ2-1
size: NA
V: TRBV4-3
CDR3: CASSHLRNEQFF
DNA: TGCGCCAGCAGCCACCTTAGAAATGAGCAGTTCTTC

D: TRBD1
J: TRBJ2-7
size: NA
V: TRBV7-2
CDR3: CASSGRGRPHEQYF
DNA: TGTGCCAGCAGCGGCAGGGGGCGGCCCCACGAGCAGTACTTC

D: TRBD2
J: TRBJ2-3
size: NA
V: TRBV7-8
CDR3: CASSRLAGVSTDTQYF
DNA: TGTGCCAGCAGCAGACTAGCGGGGGTTAGCACAGATACGCAGTATTTT

D: TRBD2
J: TRBJ2-7
size: NA
V: TRBV27
CDR3: CASSSTSGRVVNEQYF
DNA: TGTGCCAGCAGTTCAACTAGCGGGAGAGTGGTTAACGAGCAGTACTTC